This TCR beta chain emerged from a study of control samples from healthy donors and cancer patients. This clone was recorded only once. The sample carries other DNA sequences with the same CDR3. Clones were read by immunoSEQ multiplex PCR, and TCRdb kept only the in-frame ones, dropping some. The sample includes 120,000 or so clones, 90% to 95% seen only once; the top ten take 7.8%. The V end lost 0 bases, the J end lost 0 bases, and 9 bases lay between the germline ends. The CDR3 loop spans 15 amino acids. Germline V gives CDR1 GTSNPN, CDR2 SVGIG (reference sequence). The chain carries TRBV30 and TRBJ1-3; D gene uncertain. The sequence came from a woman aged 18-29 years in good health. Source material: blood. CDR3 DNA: TGTGCCTGGAGTGTGGGAGGGCGCTCTGGAAACACCATATATTTT. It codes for CAWSVGGRSGNTIYF.